This TCR beta chain was recovered during a study of control samples from healthy donors and cancer patients. Per the germline V gene, CDR1 is LNHDA and CDR2 is SQIVND (reference sequence). This CDR3 has 14 residues. V lost 1 base to trimming and J lost 3 bases, with 7 bases between them. Assay used: immunoSEQ multiplex PCR; TCRdb lists only in-frame clones, some missing. The sample gives about 150,000 clones, approximately 93% of which show up once; 2.4% is in the top ten. The origin of this receptor is a man aged 45-65 years in good health. The gene calls are TRBV19 and TRBJ1-5, with unresolved D. Material: blood. The CDR3 here is CASSIGEVNQPQHF. The CDR3 DNA reads as TGTGCCAGTAGTATAGGTGAAGTCAATCAGCCCCAGCATTTT.